This is a list of T cell receptor beta chains from one sample in a study of T cell responses to AZD1222 COVID-19 vaccine. Data came from immunoSEQ multiplex PCR; TCRdb stores just in-frame clones and leaves some out. The profile covers 95,000 to 150,000 clones, with 85% to 95% appearing a single time and 5% taken by the ten largest. Sequenced material: peripheral blood, taken 28 days after the second AZD1222 dose. The source of these receptors is an adult who received the AZD1222 COVID-19 vaccine. Both conserved end residues are trimmed from each CDR3. D genes are given only for firm matches.

V,length,D,J,CDR3
TRBV18,14,TRBD2,TRBJ2-1,ASSPFGTSGRNEQF
TRBV27,11,TRBD2,TRBJ2-5,ASSLPGGETQY
TRBV27,12,.,TRBJ2-5,ASRHSGFQETQY
TRBV2,14,.,TRBJ1-2,ASSEARSGRAYGYT
TRBV3-1/TRBV3-2,13,TRBD1,TRBJ1-6,ASSTPGQGNSPLH
TRBV5-1,13,.,TRBJ1-1,ASSSQSRGNTEAF
TRBV7-2,13,TRBD1,TRBJ2-1,ASSRSVTGYNEQF
TRBV6-5,11,TRBD2,TRBJ2-7,ASTSAGAWEQY
TRBV7-9,13,TRBD2,TRBJ2-1,ASSTGGSFENEQF
TRBV15,13,.,TRBJ2-3,ATSPRDFSTDTQY
TRBV7-2,15,.,TRBJ1-5,ASSLVQAGGSNQPQH
TRBV6-2/TRBV6-3,15,TRBD2,TRBJ2-7,ASSYPTSGISAYEQY
TRBV1,16,.,TRBJ2-1,TSSPETSGSTSYNEQF
TRBV11-2,13,.,TRBJ1-6,ASSLEDPRSSPLH
TRBV18,14,TRBD1,TRBJ1-4,ASSPGQVATNEKLF